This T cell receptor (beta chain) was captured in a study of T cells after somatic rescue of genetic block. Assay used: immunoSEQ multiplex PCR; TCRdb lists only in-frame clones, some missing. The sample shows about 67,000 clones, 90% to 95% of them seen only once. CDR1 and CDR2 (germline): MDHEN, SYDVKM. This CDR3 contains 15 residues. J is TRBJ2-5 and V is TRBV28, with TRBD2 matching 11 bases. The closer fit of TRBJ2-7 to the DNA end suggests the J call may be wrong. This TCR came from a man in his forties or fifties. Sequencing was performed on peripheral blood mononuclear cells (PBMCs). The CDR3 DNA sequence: TGTGCCAGCGCTAAAGGACTAGCGGGTACCTACGAGCAGTACTTC. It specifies CASAKGLAGTYEQYF.